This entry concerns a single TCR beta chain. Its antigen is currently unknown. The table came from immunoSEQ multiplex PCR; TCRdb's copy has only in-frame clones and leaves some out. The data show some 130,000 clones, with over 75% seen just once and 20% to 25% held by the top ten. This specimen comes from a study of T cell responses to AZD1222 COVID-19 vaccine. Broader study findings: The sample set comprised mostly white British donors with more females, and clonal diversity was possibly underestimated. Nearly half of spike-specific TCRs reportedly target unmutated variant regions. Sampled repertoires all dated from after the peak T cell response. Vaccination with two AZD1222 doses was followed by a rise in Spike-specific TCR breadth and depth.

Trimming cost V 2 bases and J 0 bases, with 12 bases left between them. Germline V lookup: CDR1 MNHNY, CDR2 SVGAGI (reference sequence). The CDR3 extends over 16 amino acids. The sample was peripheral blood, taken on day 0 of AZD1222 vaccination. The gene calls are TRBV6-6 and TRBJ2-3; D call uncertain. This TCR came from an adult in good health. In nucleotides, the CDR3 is TGTGCCAGCAGTTACAAAGGGAAGACTAGCACAGATACGCAGTATTTT. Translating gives CASSYKGKTSTDTQYF.